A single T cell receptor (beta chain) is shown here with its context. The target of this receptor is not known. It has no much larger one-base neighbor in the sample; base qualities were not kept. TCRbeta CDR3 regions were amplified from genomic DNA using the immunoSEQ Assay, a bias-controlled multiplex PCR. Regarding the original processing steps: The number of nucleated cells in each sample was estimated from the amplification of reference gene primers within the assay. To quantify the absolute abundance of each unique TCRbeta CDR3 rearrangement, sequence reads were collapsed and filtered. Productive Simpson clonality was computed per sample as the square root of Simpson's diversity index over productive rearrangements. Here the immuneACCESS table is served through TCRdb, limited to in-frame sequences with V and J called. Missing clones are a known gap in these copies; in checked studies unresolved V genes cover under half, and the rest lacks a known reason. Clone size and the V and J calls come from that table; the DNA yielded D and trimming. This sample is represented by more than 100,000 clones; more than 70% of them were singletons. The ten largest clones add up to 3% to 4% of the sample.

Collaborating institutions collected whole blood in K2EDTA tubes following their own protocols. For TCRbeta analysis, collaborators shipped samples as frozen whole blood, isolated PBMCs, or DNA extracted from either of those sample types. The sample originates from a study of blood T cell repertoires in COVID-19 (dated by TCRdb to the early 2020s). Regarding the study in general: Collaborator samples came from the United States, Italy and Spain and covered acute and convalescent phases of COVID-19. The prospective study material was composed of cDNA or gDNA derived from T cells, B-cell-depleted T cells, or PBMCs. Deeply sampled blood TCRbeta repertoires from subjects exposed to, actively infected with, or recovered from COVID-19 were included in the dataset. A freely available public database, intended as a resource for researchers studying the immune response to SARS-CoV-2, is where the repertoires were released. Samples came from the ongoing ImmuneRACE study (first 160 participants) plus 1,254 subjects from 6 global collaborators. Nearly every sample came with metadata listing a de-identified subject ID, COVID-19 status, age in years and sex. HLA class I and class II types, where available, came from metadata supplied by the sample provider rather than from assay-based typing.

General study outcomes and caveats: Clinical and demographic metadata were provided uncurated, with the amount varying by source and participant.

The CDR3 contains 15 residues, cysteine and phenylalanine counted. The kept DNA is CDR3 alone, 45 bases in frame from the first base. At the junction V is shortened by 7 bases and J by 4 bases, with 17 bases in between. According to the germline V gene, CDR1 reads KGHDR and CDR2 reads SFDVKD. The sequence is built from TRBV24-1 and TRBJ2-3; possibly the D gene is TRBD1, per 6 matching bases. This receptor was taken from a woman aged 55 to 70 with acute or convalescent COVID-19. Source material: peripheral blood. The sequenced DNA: TGTGCCACCAGCGCCACCACAGGGAGTTCAGATACGCAGTATTTT. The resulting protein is CATSATTGSSDTQYF.